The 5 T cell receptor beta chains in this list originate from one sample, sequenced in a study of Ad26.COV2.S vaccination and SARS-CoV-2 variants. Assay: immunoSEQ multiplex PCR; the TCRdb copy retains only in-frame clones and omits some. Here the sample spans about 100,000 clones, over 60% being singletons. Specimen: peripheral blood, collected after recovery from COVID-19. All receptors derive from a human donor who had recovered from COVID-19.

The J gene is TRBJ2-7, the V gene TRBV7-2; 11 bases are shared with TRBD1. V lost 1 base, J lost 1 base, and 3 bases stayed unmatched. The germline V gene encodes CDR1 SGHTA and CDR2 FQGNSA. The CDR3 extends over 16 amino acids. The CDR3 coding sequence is TGTGCCAGCAGCTTAGACAGGGACAGGGGGTCCTACGAGCAGTACTTC. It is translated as CASSLDRDRGSYEQYF.

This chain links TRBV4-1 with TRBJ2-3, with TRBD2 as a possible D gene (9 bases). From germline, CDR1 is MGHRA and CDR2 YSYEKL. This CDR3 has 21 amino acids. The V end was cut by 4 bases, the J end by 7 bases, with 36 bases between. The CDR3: CASSRGVGQGFLAGGLYTQYF. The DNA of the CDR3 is TGCGCCAGCAGCCGAGGGGTTGGACAGGGTTTTTTGGCGGGGGGGCTATATACGCAGTATTTT.

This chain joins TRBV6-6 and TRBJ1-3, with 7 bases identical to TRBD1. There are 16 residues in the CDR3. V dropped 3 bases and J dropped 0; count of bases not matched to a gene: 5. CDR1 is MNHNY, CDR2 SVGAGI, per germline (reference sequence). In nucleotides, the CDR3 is TGTGCCAGCAGTTATCGGGACAGCAGCTCTGGAAACACCATATATTTT. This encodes CASSYRDSSSGNTIYF.

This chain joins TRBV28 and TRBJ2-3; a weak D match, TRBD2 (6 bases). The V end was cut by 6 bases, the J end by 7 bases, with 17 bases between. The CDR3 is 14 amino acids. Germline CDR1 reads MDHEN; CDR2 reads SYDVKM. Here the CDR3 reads CASRAGGATYTQYF. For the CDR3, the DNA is TGTGCCAGCAGGGCTGGAGGGGCGACCTATACGCAGTATTTT.

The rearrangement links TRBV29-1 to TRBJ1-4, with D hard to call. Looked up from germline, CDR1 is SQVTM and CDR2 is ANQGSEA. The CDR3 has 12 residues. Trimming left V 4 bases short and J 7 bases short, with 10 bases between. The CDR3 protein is CSVVNSSEKLFF. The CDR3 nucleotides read TGCAGCGTTGTAAATTCGAGTGAAAAACTGTTTTTT.